The clone carrying this TCR beta chain was counted only a few times. Antigen unknown. The sample belongs to a study of blood T cells in healthy people across ages. The overall study: About one barcoded TCR beta cDNA was captured per two T cells.

Study-level points and caveats: Older age coincided with a roughly linear decline in TCR beta diversity per million T cells. There were more naive CD4+ cells and higher diversity in long-lived donors than in aged donors.

The CDR3 covers 16 residues. Germline CDR1 is MGHRA and CDR2 is YSYEKL. Trimming shortened V by 0 bases and J by 7 bases, and 16 bases separated the two germline ends. Then a second PCR, running roughly 7 to 11 cycles, was carried out with a sample-barcoded 5' primer and a J-beta primer mix. TCRdb reanalysed the 5' RACE reads using MiXCR and keeps one entry per CDR3 protein. The data show some 1.6 million distinct CDR3 sequences, about 35% seen once. Per sample, extraction of total RNA gave at least 5 micrograms in every case. The clonotype originates from a woman aged 25 to 39 in good health. V and J are TRBV4-1 and TRBJ2-1; D is perhaps TRBD2 (6 bases). The sequenced sample consisted of blood. This chain's CDR3 is CASSQEASGYLNEQFF. The CDR3 coding sequence is TGCGCCAGCAGCCAAGAGGCCAGCGGGTATCTGAATGAGCAGTTCTTC.